This TCR beta chain was obtained from a study of CD8 T cells in Susac syndrome. Looked up from germline, CDR1 is SEHNR and CDR2 is FQNEAQ (reference sequence). Trimming pared 3 bases from V and 4 bases from J, leaving 15 bases between. This CDR3 contains 15 residues. RNA in amounts of roughly 0.5 to 1 ug was reverse transcribed with random hexamers. MiXCR, applied by TCRdb to the immunoSEQ multiplex PCR reads, yields one record per CDR3 protein. Found here are fewer than 250,000 distinct CDR3 sequences, over 85% of them singletons; the top ten hold 0.1%. The receptor was derived from a human donor in good health. The sample comprised CD4+ T cells from PBMCs. The chain recombines TRBV7-9 with TRBJ2-5; no firm D call. In nucleotides, the CDR3 is TGTGCCAGCAGCTTGGGAAGCACTATCGGAGAGACCCAGTACTTC. It yields the protein CASSLGSTIGETQYF. Full variable domain (missing parts from reference TRBV7-9 and TRBJ2-5): DTGVSQNPRHKITKRGQNVTFRCDPISEHNRLYWYRQTLGQGPEFLTYFQNEAQLEKSRLLSDRFSAERPKGSFSTLEIQRTEQGDSAMYLCASSLGSTIGETQYFGPGTRLLVL.